This TCR beta chain was sequenced during a study of cytomegalovirus exposure and HLA in healthy donors. Both 60 Vbeta primers and 13 Jbeta primers went into the PCR. The assay was immunoSEQ multiplex PCR, and TCRdb's table has in-frame clones only and misses some. The sample includes some 130,000 clones, around 77% of them seen just once. The receptor comes from a male donor in good health and CMV-seropositive. The specimen sequenced was PBMCs.

The CDR3 bases are TGTGCCAGCAGCTTGGGGGGACTCCTTGGGCAGTTCTTC. Its protein is CASSLGGLLGQFF. V and J are TRBV5-4 and TRBJ2-1; tentatively, D is TRBD2 (6 bases). V gave up 0 bases and J gave up 12 bases, with 13 bases separating them. CDR3 size: 13 residues. CDR1 and CDR2 (germline): SGHNT, YYREEE (reference sequence).